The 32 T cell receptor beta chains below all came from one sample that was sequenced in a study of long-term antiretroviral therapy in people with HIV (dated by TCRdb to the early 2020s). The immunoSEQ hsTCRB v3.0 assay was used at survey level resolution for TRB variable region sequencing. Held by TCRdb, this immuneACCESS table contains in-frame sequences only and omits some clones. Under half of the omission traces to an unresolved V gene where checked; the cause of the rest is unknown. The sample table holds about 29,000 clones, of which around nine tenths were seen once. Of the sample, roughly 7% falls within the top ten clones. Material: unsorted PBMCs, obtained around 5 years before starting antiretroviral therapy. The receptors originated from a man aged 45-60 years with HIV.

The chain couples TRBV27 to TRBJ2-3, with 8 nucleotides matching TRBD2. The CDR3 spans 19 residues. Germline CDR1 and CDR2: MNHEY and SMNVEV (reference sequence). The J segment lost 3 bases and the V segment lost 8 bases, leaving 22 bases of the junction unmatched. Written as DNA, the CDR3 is TGTGCCAGCGGACGTCCCGGGACTAGTGGCTTGGGGAGAACAGATACGCAGTATTTT. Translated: CASGRPGTSGLGRTDTQYF.

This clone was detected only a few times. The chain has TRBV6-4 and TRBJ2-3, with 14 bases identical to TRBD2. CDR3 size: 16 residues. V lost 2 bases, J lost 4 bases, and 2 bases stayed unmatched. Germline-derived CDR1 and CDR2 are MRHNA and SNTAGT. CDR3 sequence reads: CASSDGLAGGPDTQYF. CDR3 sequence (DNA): TGTGCCAGCAGTGACGGACTAGCGGGGGGCCCAGATACGCAGTATTTT.

The CDR3, as DNA: TGTGCCAGTAGTATCGGGAGCTCTGGAAACACCATATATTTT. Protein product: CASSIGSSGNTIYF. The gene calls are TRBV19 and TRBJ1-3; no clear D. Germline CDR1 LNHDA, CDR2 SQIVND (reference sequence). V gave up 3 bases and J gave up 0 bases, with 6 bases separating them. CDR3 size: 14 residues.

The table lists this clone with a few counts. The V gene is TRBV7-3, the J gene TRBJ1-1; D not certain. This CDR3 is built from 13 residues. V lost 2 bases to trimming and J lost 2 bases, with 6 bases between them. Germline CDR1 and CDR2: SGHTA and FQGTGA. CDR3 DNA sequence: TGTGCCAGCAGCTTAGGTTATAACACTGAAGCTTTCTTT. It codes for CASSLGYNTEAFF.

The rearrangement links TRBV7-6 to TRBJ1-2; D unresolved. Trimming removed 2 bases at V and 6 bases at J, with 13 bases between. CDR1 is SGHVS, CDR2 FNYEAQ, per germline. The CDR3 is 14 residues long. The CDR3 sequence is CASSLRPRGDGYTF. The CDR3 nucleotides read TGTGCCAGCAGCTTAAGGCCCCGGGGTGATGGCTACACCTTC.

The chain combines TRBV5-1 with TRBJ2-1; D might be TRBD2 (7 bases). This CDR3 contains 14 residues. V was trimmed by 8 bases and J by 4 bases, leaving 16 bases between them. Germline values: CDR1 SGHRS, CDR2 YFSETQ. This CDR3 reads CASSGGGGYNEQFF. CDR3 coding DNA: TGCGCCAGTTCTGGGGGAGGGGGATACAATGAGCAGTTCTTC. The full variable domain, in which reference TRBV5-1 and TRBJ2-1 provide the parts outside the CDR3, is KAGVTQTPRYLIKTRGQQVTLSCSPISGHRSVSWYQQTPGQGLQFLFEYFSETQRNKGNFPGRFSGRQFSNSRSEMNVSTLELGDSALYLCASSGGGGYNEQFFGPGTRLTVL.

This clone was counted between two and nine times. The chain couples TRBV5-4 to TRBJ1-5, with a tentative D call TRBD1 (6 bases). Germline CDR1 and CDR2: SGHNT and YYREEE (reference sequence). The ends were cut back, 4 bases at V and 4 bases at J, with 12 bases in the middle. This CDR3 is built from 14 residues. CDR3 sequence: CASSRGGNNQPQHF. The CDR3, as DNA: TGTGCCAGCAGCAGAGGGGGAAATAATCAGCCCCAGCATTTT. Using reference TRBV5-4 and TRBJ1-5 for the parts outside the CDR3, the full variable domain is ETGVTQSPTHLIKTRGQQVTLRCSSQSGHNTVSWYQQALGQGPQFIFQYYREEENGRGNFPPRFSGLQFPNYSSELNVNALELDDSALYLCASSRGGNNQPQHFGDGTRLSIL.

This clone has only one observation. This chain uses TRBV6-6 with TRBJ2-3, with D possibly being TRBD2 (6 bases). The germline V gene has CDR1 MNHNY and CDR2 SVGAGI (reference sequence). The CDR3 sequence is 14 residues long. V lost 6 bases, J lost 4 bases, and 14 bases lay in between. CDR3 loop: CASSPGLPPDTQYF. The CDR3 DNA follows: TGTGCCAGCAGCCCGGGACTCCCCCCAGATACGCAGTATTTT.

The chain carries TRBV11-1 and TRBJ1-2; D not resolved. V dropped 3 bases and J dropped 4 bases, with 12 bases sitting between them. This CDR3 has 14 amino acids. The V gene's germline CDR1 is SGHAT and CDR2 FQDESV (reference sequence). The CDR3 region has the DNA TGTGCCAGCAGCTTCGACCCACCCGGCTATGGCTACACCTTC. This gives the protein CASSFDPPGYGYTF.

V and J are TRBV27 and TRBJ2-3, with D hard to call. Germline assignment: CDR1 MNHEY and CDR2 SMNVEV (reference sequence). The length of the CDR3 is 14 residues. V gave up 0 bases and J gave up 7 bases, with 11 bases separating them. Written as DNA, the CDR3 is TGTGCCAGCAGTTTATCTAGACCGACCCATACGCAGTATTTT. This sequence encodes CASSLSRPTHTQYF.

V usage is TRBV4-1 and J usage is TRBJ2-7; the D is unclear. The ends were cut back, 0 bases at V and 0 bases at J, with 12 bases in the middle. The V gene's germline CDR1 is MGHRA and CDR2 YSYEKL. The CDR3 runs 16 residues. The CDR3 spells CASSQDMVRSSYEQYF. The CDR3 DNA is TGCGCCAGCAGCCAAGATATGGTTAGATCCTCCTACGAGCAGTACTTC.

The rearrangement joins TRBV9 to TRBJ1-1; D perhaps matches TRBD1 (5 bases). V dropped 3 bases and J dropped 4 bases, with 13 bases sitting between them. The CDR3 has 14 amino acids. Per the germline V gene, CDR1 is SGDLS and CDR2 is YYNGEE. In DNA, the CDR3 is TGTGCCAGCAGCGCGACTGGAGGGGCCACTGAAGCTTTCTTT. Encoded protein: CASSATGGATEAFF.

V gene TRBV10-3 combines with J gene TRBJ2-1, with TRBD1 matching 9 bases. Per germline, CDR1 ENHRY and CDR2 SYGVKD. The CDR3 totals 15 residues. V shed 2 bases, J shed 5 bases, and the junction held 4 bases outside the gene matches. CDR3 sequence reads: CAISEGQGSDNEQFF. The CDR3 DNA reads TGTGCCATCAGTGAGGGACAGGGGAGTGACAATGAGCAGTTCTTC.

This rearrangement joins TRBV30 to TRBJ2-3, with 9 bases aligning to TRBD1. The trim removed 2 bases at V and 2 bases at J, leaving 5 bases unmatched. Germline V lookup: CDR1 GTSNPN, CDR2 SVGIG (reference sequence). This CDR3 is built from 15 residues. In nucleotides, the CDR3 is TGTGCCTGGAGTCCCCGGGACAGGGTCACAGATACGCAGTATTTT. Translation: CAWSPRDRVTDTQYF.

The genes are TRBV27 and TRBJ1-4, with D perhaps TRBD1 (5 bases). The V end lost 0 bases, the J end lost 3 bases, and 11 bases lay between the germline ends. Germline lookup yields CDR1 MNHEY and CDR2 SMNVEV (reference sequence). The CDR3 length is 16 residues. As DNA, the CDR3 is TGTGCCAGCAGTTTATCGCGAGGGGCGGCTAATGAAAAACTGTTTTTT. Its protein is CASSLSRGAANEKLFF.

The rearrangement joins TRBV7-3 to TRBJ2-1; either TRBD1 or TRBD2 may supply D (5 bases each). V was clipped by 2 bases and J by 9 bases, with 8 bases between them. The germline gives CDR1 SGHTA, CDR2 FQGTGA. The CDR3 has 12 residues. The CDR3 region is CASSLWGTEQFF. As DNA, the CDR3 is TGTGCCAGCAGCTTATGGGGGACTGAGCAGTTCTTC. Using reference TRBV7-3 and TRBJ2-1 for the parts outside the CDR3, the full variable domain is GAGVSQTPSNKVTEKGKYVELRCDPISGHTALYWYRQSLGQGPEFLIYFQGTGAADDSGLPNDRFFAVRPEGSVSTLKIQRTERGDSAVYLCASSLWGTEQFFGPGTRLTVL.

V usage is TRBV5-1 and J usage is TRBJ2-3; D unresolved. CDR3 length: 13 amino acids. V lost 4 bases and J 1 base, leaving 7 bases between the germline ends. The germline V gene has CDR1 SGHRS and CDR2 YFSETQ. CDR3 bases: TGCGCCAGCAGCCCTCAGGGCACAGATACGCAGTATTTT. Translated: CASSPQGTDTQYF.

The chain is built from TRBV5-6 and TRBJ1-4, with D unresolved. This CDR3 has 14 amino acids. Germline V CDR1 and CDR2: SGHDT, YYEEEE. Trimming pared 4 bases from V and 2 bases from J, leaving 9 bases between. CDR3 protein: CASSPLGTNEKLFF. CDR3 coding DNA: TGTGCCAGCAGCCCTCTGGGTACTAATGAAAAACTGTTTTTT. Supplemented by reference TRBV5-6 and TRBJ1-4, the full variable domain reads DAGVTQSPTHLIKTRGQQVTLRCSPKSGHDTVSWYQQALGQGPQFIFQYYEEEERQRGNFPDRFSGHQFPNYSSELNVNALLLGDSALYLCASSPLGTNEKLFFGSGTQLSVL.

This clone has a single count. CDR3 protein: CASSIPSQHSYEQYF. The CDR3 DNA is TGTGCCAGTAGTATACCGTCCCAACATAGCTACGAGCAGTACTTC. The chain joins TRBV19 to TRBJ2-7; D call uncertain. Germline values: CDR1 LNHDA, CDR2 SQIVND (reference sequence). CDR3 size: 15 residues. V gave up 2 bases and J gave up 3 bases, with 14 bases separating them.

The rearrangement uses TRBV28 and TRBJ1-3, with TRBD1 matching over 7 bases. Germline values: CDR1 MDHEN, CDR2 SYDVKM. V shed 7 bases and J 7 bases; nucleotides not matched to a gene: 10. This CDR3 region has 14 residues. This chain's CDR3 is CASTRGLDRNTIYF. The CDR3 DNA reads TGTGCCAGCACGAGGGGGCTGGACAGGAACACCATATATTTT.

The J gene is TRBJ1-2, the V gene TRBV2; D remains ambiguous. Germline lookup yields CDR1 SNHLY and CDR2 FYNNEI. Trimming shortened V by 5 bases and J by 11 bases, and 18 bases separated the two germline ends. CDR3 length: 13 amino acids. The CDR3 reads CASSPAGDVRYTF. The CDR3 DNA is TGTGCCAGCAGTCCAGCTGGTGATGTGAGGTACACCTTC.

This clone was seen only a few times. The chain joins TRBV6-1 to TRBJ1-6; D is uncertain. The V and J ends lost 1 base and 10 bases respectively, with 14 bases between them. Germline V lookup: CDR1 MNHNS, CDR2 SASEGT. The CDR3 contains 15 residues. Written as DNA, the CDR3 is TGTGCCAGCAGTGAAGAGGGTACCCTTCTCTCACCCCTCCACTTT. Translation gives CASSEEGTLLSPLHF.

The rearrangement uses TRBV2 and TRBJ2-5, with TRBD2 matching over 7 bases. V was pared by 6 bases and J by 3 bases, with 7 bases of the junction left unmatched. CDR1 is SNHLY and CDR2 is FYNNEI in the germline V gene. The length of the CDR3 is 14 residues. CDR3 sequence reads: CASSPRSGEETQYF. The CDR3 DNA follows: TGTGCCAGCAGCCCGAGAAGCGGGGAAGAGACCCAGTACTTC. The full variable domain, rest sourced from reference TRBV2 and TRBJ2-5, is EPEVTQTPSHQVTQMGQEVILRCVPISNHLYFYWYRQILGQKVEFLVSFYNNEISEKSEIFDDQFSVERPDGSNFTLKIRSTKLEDSAMYFCASSPRSGEETQYFGPGTRLLVL.

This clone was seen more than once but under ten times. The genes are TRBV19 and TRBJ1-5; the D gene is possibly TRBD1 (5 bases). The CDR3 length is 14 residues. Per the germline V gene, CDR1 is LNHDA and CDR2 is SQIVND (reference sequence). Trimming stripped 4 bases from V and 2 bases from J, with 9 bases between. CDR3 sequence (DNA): TGTGCCAGTAGTACCCCCAGGGGCAATCAGCCCCAGCATTTT. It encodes CASSTPRGNQPQHF.

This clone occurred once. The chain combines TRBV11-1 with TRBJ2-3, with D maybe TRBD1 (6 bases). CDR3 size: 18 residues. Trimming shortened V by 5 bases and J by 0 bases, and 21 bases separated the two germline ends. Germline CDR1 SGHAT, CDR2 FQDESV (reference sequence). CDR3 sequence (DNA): TGTGCCAGCAGCCCCCGGGACAACCTGCTTACTAGCACAGATACGCAGTATTTT. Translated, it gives CASSPRDNLLTSTDTQYF.

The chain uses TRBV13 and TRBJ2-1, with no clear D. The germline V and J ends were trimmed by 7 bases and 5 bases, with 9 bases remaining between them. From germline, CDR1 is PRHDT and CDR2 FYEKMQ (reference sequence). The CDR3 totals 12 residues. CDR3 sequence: CASTEDDNEQFF. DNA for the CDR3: TGTGCCAGCACCGAAGACGACAATGAGCAGTTCTTC.

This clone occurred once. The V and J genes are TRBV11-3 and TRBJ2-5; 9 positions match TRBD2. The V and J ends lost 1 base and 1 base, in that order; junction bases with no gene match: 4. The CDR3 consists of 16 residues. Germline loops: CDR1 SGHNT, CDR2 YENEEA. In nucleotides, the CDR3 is TGTGCCAGCAGCTTAGGGGAGACTAGCGGCCAAGAGACCCAGTACTTC. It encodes CASSLGETSGQETQYF.

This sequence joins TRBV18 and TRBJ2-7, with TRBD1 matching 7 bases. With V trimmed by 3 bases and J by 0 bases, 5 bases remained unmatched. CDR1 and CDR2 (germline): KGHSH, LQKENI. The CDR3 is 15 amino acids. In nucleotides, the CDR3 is TGTGCCAGCTCACCGCTACAGGGGAGCTCCTACGAGCAGTACTTC. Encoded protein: CASSPLQGSSYEQYF. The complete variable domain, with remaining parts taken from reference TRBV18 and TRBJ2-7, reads NAGVMQNPRHLVRRRGQEARLRCSPMKGHSHVYWYRQLPEEGLKFMVYLQKENIIDESGMPKERFSAEFPKEGPSILRIQQVVRGDSAAYFCASSPLQGSSYEQYFGPGTRLTVT.

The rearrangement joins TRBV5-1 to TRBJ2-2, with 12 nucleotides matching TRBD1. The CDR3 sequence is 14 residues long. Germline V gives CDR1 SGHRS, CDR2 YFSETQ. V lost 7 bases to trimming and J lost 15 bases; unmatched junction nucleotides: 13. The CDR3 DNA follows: TGCGCCAGCGCTACCGGGACAGGGGGCTTGGGAGTGTTTTTT. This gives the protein CASATGTGGLGVFF.

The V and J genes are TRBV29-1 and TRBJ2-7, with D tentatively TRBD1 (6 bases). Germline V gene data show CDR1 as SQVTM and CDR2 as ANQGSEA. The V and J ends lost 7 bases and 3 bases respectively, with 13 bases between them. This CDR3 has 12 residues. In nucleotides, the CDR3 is TGCAGCGGGGGGCTAGCAGACTACGAGCAGTACTTC. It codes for CSGGLADYEQYF.

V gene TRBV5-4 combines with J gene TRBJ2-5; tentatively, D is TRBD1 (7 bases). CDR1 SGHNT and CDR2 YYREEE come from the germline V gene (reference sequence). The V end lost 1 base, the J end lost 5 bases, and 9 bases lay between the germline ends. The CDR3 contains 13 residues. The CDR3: CASSLQGGETQYF. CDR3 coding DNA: TGTGCCAGCAGCTTGCAGGGGGGCGAGACCCAGTACTTC.

The CDR3 DNA reads as TGTGCCAGCAGCGTGGGGTGGGTGGGTTGGGGCACAGATACGCAGTATTTT. This translates into CASSVGWVGWGTDTQYF. The chain links TRBV9 to TRBJ2-3; D uncertain. Germline values: CDR1 SGDLS, CDR2 YYNGEE. V lost 2 bases, J lost 1 base, and 17 bases lay in between. This CDR3 is 17 amino acids long.